The T cell receptor (beta chain) described here comes from a study of T cells in localized non-small cell lung cancer. Overall study results and limits: Because sequencing included only one region (of the tumor), heterogeneity remains possible. Median detection of top 100 tumor clones in adjacent lung was 57 clones. Highest T cell clonality was seen in uninvolved adjacent lung, surpassing that measured in tumor.

The germline V gene has CDR1 MDHEN and CDR2 SYDVKM. The CDR3 has 17 amino acids. Trimming at V came to 5 bases and at J to 4 bases, leaving 14 bases not matched to a gene. Data came from immunoSEQ multiplex PCR; TCRdb stores just in-frame clones and leaves some out. The table shows 70,000 to 95,000 clones, with approximately 91% occurring only once. A word on this clone: Antigen: not known.

The chain is built from TRBV28 and TRBJ1-2, with 9 bases lining up with TRBD1. The TCR comes from a woman aged 40-75 years with stage II squamous cell lung carcinoma. This material consisted of PBMCs, taken before any cancer treatment. CDR3 in amino acids: CASSAHGSYRGRYGYTF. The DNA for the CDR3 is TGTGCCAGCAGTGCCCATGGCTCTTACAGGGGGCGCTATGGCTACACCTTC.